A selection of T cell receptor beta chains follows, all from one sample in a study of OX40 agonist ivuxolimab in advanced cancers. Profiling relied on immunoSEQ multiplex PCR, and the TCRdb table lists in-frame clones only, not all of them. The data contain about 71,000 clones, about 81% of them singletons. Sequenced here: CD4+ or CD8+ T cells sorted from blood, sampled in a trial of the OX40 agonist ivuxolimab. These receptors were obtained from an adult with an advanced solid tumor such as melanoma, head and neck, liver or kidney cancer. The CDR3 runs from the conserved cysteine through the conserved F or W. A D gene is named only where the DNA matches it firmly. The size field is filled for only some rows; it gives once, few, many or a size class.

v_call	clone_size	j_call	d_call	cdr3_aa	cdr3_nt
TRBV4-2	NA	TRBJ1-2	TRBD1	CASSQVTGGGQGDGYTF	TGTGCCAGCAGCCAAGTCACCGGCGGGGGACAGGGTGATGGCTACACCTTC
TRBV7-9	NA	TRBJ1-1	NA	CASSLGGPTEAFF	TGTGCCAGCAGCTTAGGGGGGCCCACTGAAGCTTTCTTT
TRBV14	NA	TRBJ1-1	NA	CASSQFRERWYTEAFF	TGTGCCAGCAGCCAGTTCAGGGAGAGGTGGTACACTGAAGCTTTCTTT
TRBV7-3	few	TRBJ2-1	TRBD2	CASSKTGTSGNEQFF	TGTGCCAGCAGCAAGACCGGGACTAGCGGCAATGAGCAGTTCTTC
TRBV11-2	NA	TRBJ2-2	NA	CASSLHTGAANTGELFF	TGTGCCAGCAGCCTACACACGGGGGCCGCGAACACCGGGGAGCTGTTTTTT
TRBV5-1	NA	TRBJ2-3	TRBD1	CASSPWDRGRTDTQYF	TGCGCCAGCAGCCCCTGGGACAGGGGAAGGACAGATACGCAGTATTTT
TRBV4-2	NA	TRBJ2-7	NA	CASSQDQRLVGEQYF	TGTGCCAGCAGCCAAGATCAAAGACTAGTAGGCGAGCAGTACTTC
TRBV5-1	NA	TRBJ2-7	NA	CASSELEGEQYF	TGCGCCAGCAGCGAATTAGAGGGCGAGCAGTACTTC
TRBV9	NA	TRBJ2-3	NA	CASSIGTDTQYF	TGTGCCAGCAGCATCGGCACAGATACGCAGTATTTT
TRBV5-1	NA	TRBJ2-3	TRBD2	CASSPGTSGADTQYF	TGCGCCAGCAGCCCTGGGACTAGCGGGGCCGATACGCAGTATTTT
TRBV11-2	NA	TRBJ1-5	NA	CASSLDRDQPQHF	TGTGCCAGCAGCTTAGACAGGGATCAGCCCCAGCATTTT
TRBV18	NA	TRBJ2-2	NA	CASSPRISGDGSTGELFF	TGTGCCAGCTCACCCCGCATCTCGGGAGATGGAAGCACCGGGGAGCTGTTTTTT
TRBV11-2	NA	TRBJ1-1	NA	CASSLGPEAFF	TGTGCCAGCAGCTTAGGACCAGAAGCTTTCTTT
TRBV25-1	NA	TRBJ1-2	NA	CASRSQTNYGYTF	TGTGCCAGCAGAAGCCAGACTAACTATGGCTACACCTTC
TRBV18	NA	TRBJ1-1	NA	CASSPLGGGKNLEAFF	TGTGCCAGCTCACCACTGGGAGGAGGGAAGAATTTAGAAGCTTTCTTT
TRBV5-4	NA	TRBJ1-2	NA	CASSLDPGPNGYTF	TGTGCCAGCAGCTTGGACCCCGGGCCTAACGGCTACACCTTC
TRBV5-1	NA	TRBJ2-3	TRBD2	CASSPGLAGRSDTQYF	TGCGCCAGCAGCCCGGGACTAGCGGGGAGGTCAGATACGCAGTATTTT
TRBV5-1	NA	TRBJ2-7	TRBD1	CASSPRTGTYEQYF	TGCGCCAGCAGCCCCAGGACAGGTACCTACGAGCAGTACTTC
TRBV5-1	NA	TRBJ2-3	NA	CASRTQGEIDTQYF	TGCGCCAGCAGGACACAGGGTGAAATAGATACGCAGTATTTT
TRBV23-1	NA	TRBJ1-5	NA	CASSQCPVPRSRINQPQHF	TGCGCCAGCAGTCAATGTCCCGTCCCGAGGTCCAGGATCAATCAGCCCCAGCATTTT
TRBV11-1	NA	TRBJ2-5	TRBD1	CASRAGTGESETQYF	TGTGCCAGCAGAGCCGGGACAGGGGAGTCGGAGACCCAGTACTTC
TRBV7-9	NA	TRBJ2-7	TRBD2	CASSSTGLVYEQYF	TGTGCCAGCAGCTCCACGGGACTAGTCTACGAGCAGTACTTC
TRBV7-6	NA	TRBJ2-2	TRBD1	CASSWTGATGELFF	TGTGCCAGTAGCTGGACAGGGGCCACCGGGGAGCTGTTTTTT
TRBV5-1	once	TRBJ2-1	NA	CASSPGESYNEQFF	TGCGCCAGCAGCCCGGGGGAGTCCTACAATGAGCAGTTCTTC
TRBV14	NA	TRBJ1-3	NA	CASSQDLPASGNTIYF	TGTGCCAGCAGCCAAGATCTTCCGGCCTCTGGAAACACCATATATTTT